A single sample gave rise to the 22 T cell receptor beta chains below, sequenced in a study of blood T cell repertoires in COVID-19. TCRdb's table, derived via immunoSEQ multiplex PCR, lists solely in-frame clones and lacks some. The table has more than 140,000 clones, 88% seen once. The source material was peripheral blood. These receptors all come from a woman aged 60 to 75 with acute or convalescent COVID-19.

This clone was detected a few times. V usage is TRBV28 and J usage is TRBJ2-7; 11 bases agree with TRBD2. J lost 1 base, V lost 6 bases, and 2 bases had no gene match. The CDR3 loop spans 14 amino acids. The germline CDR1 and CDR2 sequences are MDHEN and SYDVKM. This CDR3 reads CASSRTSGSYEQYF. In DNA form, the CDR3 reads TGTGCCAGCAGCCGGACTAGCGGGTCCTACGAGCAGTACTTC.

This chain connects TRBV11-2 to TRBJ2-1; 13 positions agree with TRBD2. Germline CDR1 and CDR2: SGHAT and FQNNGV. This CDR3 has 16 amino acids. The V and J ends lost 7 bases and 7 bases, in that order; junction bases with no gene match: 10. The CDR3 sequence: CASISHGLAGENEQFF. The CDR3 DNA sequence: TGTGCCAGCATCTCGCACGGACTAGCGGGGGAGAATGAGCAGTTCTTC.

This sequence joins TRBV7-6 and TRBJ2-7, with TRBD2 identical over 7 bases. The V segment lost 1 base and the J segment 4 bases; nucleotides outside the gene matches: 13. The CDR3 extends over 17 amino acids. The germline V gene has CDR1 SGHVS and CDR2 FNYEAQ. DNA for the CDR3: TGTGCCAGCAGCTTAGAAATGGCTAGCGGTTTGGGATACGAGCAGTACTTC. This gives the protein CASSLEMASGLGYEQYF.

This chain uses TRBV14 with TRBJ1-1; 7 nucleotides line up with TRBD1. The germline V gene encodes CDR1 SGHDN and CDR2 FVKESK. Trimming removed 0 bases from V and 4 bases from J; junction bases left unmatched: 11. The CDR3 consists of 17 residues. Here the CDR3 reads CASSQELGGQYITEAFF. CDR3 nucleotide sequence: TGTGCCAGCAGCCAAGAATTAGGGGGCCAATACATCACTGAAGCTTTCTTT.

The chain recombines TRBV19 with TRBJ1-1, with 8 bases fitting TRBD1. The trim removed 4 bases at V and 5 bases at J, leaving 6 bases unmatched. The CDR3 consists of 14 residues. The germline V gene encodes CDR1 LNHDA and CDR2 SQIVND (reference sequence). The DNA for the CDR3 is TGTGCCAGTAGTAAGGACAGGGAAGGTACTGAAGCTTTCTTT. Protein product: CASSKDREGTEAFF.

The chain combines TRBV11-1 with TRBJ2-3; D remains unclear. The germline gives CDR1 SGHAT, CDR2 FQDESV (reference sequence). This CDR3 contains 13 residues. V lost 8 bases, J lost 3 bases, and 12 bases lay in between. The CDR3 region has the DNA TGTGCCAGCGAATTGACCGGGACAGATACGCAGTATTTT. It encodes CASELTGTDTQYF.

The count of this clone is one. This chain joins TRBV6-6 and TRBJ2-5, with D possibly being TRBD1 (5 bases). CDR1 and CDR2 from the germline V gene are MNHNY and SVGAGI (reference sequence). The CDR3 contains 14 residues. The ends were cut back, 2 bases at V and 5 bases at J, with 12 bases in the middle. CDR3 loop: CASSYRQGRETQYF. The CDR3 nucleotides read TGTGCCAGCAGTTACCGGCAGGGTAGGGAGACCCAGTACTTC.

V and J are TRBV7-2 and TRBJ2-2; D ambiguous. Trimming shortened V by 4 bases and J by 9 bases, and 12 bases separated the two germline ends. This CDR3 contains 13 residues. Germline V gene lookup returns CDR1 SGHTA and CDR2 FQGNSA. The CDR3 DNA sequence: TGTGCCAGCAGCTCCCAACAGCTAAGGGAGCTGTTTTTT. It translates to CASSSQQLRELFF.

The table lists this clone with a few counts. In DNA form, the CDR3 reads TGCGCCAGCAGCTCGACAGGGGTGGATGAGCAGTTCTTC. Its translation: CASSSTGVDEQFF. This chain joins TRBV5-1 and TRBJ2-1; 8 nucleotides align to TRBD1. The CDR3 is 13 amino acids. Germline lookup yields CDR1 SGHRS and CDR2 YFSETQ. Trimming took 3 bases from V and 8 from J; bases not matched to a gene: 4. The complete variable domain, with remaining parts taken from reference TRBV5-1 and TRBJ2-1, reads KAGVTQTPRYLIKTRGQQVTLSCSPISGHRSVSWYQQTPGQGLQFLFEYFSETQRNKGNFPGRFSGRQFSNSRSEMNVSTLELGDSALYLCASSSTGVDEQFFGPGTRLTVL.

The rearrangement links TRBV7-2 to TRBJ1-3, with TRBD1 matching over 10 bases. With V trimmed by 3 bases and J by 4 bases, 3 bases remained unmatched. The CDR3 spans 15 residues. Germline CDR1 is SGHTA and CDR2 is FQGNSA. CDR3 in amino acids: CASSLGTGAGNTIYF. CDR3 bases: TGTGCCAGCAGCTTGGGGACAGGGGCAGGAAACACCATATATTTT. Full variable domain (outside the CDR3, taken from reference TRBV7-2 and TRBJ1-3): GAGVSQSPSNKVTEKGKDVELRCDPISGHTALYWYRQSLGQGLEFLIYFQGNSAPDKSGLPSDRFSAERTGGSVSTLTIQRTQQEDSAVYLCASSLGTGAGNTIYFGEGSWLTVV.

The rearrangement uses TRBV7-3 and TRBJ2-7, with 9 bases fitting TRBD2. Germline CDR1 and CDR2: SGHTA and FQGTGA. This CDR3 has 14 residues. V gave up 4 bases and J gave up 5 bases; unmatched junction bases: 6. In nucleotides, the CDR3 is TGTGCCAGCAGCTCGGGACTAGCTCCCCACGAGCAGTACTTC. It translates to CASSSGLAPHEQYF.

The CDR3 DNA is TGTGCCATCAGTTTTTCCGGGACAGGGAACACCGGGGAGCTGTTTTTT. Its translation is CAISFSGTGNTGELFF. The V call is TRBV10-3, the J call TRBJ2-2; 8 positions match TRBD1. The germline gives CDR1 ENHRY, CDR2 SYGVKD. The CDR3 has 16 amino acids. V dropped 5 bases and J dropped 1; count of bases not matched to a gene: 6.

The chain carries TRBV6-5 and TRBJ1-1, with D possibly being TRBD1 (6 bases). Germline assignment: CDR1 MNHEY and CDR2 SVGAGI. CDR3 length equals 15 residues. V lost 0 bases and J lost 1, with 9 bases in between. The DNA for the CDR3 is TGTGCCAGCAGTTACTCGGGCAGGGGGAACACTGAAGCTTTCTTT. Translation gives CASSYSGRGNTEAFF.

This chain connects TRBV7-2 to TRBJ1-2, with D possibly being TRBD1 (6 bases). The ends were cut back, 5 bases at V and 4 bases at J, with 11 bases in the middle. CDR1 and CDR2 (germline): SGHTA, FQGNSA. The CDR3 totals 13 residues. CDR3 protein: CASSRDTIYGYTF. The CDR3 DNA is TGTGCCAGCAGCCGGGACACGATCTATGGCTACACCTTC.

The V call is TRBV20-1, the J call TRBJ1-6, with 7 bases aligning to TRBD1. There are 16 residues in the CDR3. Per the germline V gene, CDR1 is DFQATT and CDR2 is SNEGSKA (reference sequence). The junction had 9 bases not matched to a gene; V was cut back by 3 bases and J by 4 bases. The CDR3 DNA sequence: TGCAGTGCTAGTTCCGGGACAGTGGGGTATAATTCACCCCTCCACTTT. Encoded protein: CSASSGTVGYNSPLHF.

The sample holds one count of this clone. The rearrangement uses TRBV6-6 and TRBJ2-7; D is possibly TRBD2 (6 bases). The CDR3 has 13 amino acids. The germline V gene has CDR1 MNHNY and CDR2 SVGAGI (reference sequence). V dropped 11 bases and J dropped 2 bases, with 16 bases sitting between them. The CDR3 nucleotides read TGTGCCGCAAGCCCCGGGGGAGCCTACGAGCAGTACTTC. Translated, it gives CAASPGGAYEQYF.

The chain combines TRBV4-2 with TRBJ1-5; possibly TRBD1 for D (5 bases). The CDR3 contains 15 residues. The V gene lost 6 bases and the J gene lost 3 bases, with 15 bases spanning the gap. Germline CDR1 and CDR2: LGHNA and YNFKEQ. Here the CDR3 reads CASRSSAGSNQPQHF. The CDR3 region has the DNA TGTGCCAGCAGATCCTCGGCAGGGTCCAATCAGCCCCAGCATTTT.

The V call is TRBV28, the J call TRBJ2-7; D uncertain. V lost 3 bases and J 2 bases, leaving 17 bases between the germline ends. CDR1 and CDR2 from the germline V gene are MDHEN and SYDVKM. The CDR3 runs 16 residues. The CDR3 DNA reads TGTGCCAGCAGTTTTCCCCTGTCGACAAACCCCTACGAGCAGTACTTC. Translated, it gives CASSFPLSTNPYEQYF.

The V gene is TRBV7-2, the J gene TRBJ1-2; tentatively, D is TRBD1 (5 bases). The germline V gene has CDR1 SGHTA and CDR2 FQGNSA. The CDR3 totals 13 residues. Trimming shortened V by 4 bases and J by 2 bases, and 8 bases separated the two germline ends. The CDR3 reads CASSSTANYGYTF. In DNA form, the CDR3 reads TGTGCCAGCAGCTCGACAGCAAACTATGGCTACACCTTC.

This chain uses TRBV7-2 with TRBJ2-1; 10 bases map to TRBD2. The length of the CDR3 is 15 residues. Germline assignment: CDR1 SGHTA and CDR2 FQGNSA. V trimming: 7 bases; J trimming: 6 bases; junction bases outside the gene matches: 9. The CDR3 loop is CASTLSGGVRNEQFF. The CDR3 DNA sequence: TGTGCCAGCACCCTCAGCGGGGGGGTACGCAATGAGCAGTTCTTC.

The chain couples TRBV5-1 to TRBJ2-1; possibly TRBD1 for D (6 bases). The length of the CDR3 is 15 residues. V lost 3 bases, J lost 10 bases, and 20 bases lay in between. CDR1 is SGHRS, CDR2 YFSETQ, per germline. CDR3 residues: CASSSQLDRNGEQFF. The CDR3 coding sequence is TGCGCCAGCAGCTCTCAACTAGACAGGAATGGCGAGCAGTTCTTC. The entire variable domain, with the rest obtained from reference TRBV5-1 and TRBJ2-1, is as follows: KAGVTQTPRYLIKTRGQQVTLSCSPISGHRSVSWYQQTPGQGLQFLFEYFSETQRNKGNFPGRFSGRQFSNSRSEMNVSTLELGDSALYLCASSSQLDRNGEQFFGPGTRLTVL.

J is TRBJ2-1 and V is TRBV6-5, with D maybe TRBD2 (6 bases). The CDR3 extends over 16 amino acids. V lost 3 bases to trimming and J lost 4 bases, with 16 bases between them. Germline V CDR1 and CDR2: MNHEY, SVGAGI. CDR3 region: CASSYRGPAGYNEQFF. The DNA for the CDR3 is TGTGCCAGCAGTTATAGGGGACCCGCGGGATACAATGAGCAGTTCTTC.